Below, 20 T cell receptor beta chains from the same sample are listed, as sequenced in a study of blood T cell repertoires in COVID-19. Clones were read by immunoSEQ multiplex PCR, and TCRdb kept only the in-frame ones, dropping some. The sample has approximately 13,000 clones, around four fifths seen once. Sequencing input: peripheral blood. These receptors originate from a woman aged 60 to 75 with acute or convalescent COVID-19.

J is TRBJ1-1 and V is TRBV28; no firm D call. Germline CDR1 reads MDHEN; CDR2 reads SYDVKM. The CDR3 spans 15 residues. Trimming removed 5 bases at V and 9 bases at J, with 22 bases between. In DNA, the CDR3 is TGTGCCAGCAGTCCAACCCCCCGGAGAAGTTTTAAAGCTTTCTTT. This encodes CASSPTPRRSFKAFF. Variable domain in full (rest from reference TRBV28 and TRBJ1-1): DVKVTQSSRYLVKRTGEKVFLECVQDMDHENMFWYRQDPGLGLRLIYFSYDVKMKEKGDIPEGYSVSREKKERFSLILESASTNQTSMYLCASSPTPRRSFKAFFGQGTRLTVV.

V usage is TRBV27 and J usage is TRBJ1-1; TRBD1 matches 9 bases. V dropped 3 bases and J dropped 9; count of bases not matched to a gene: 8. Germline V gene data show CDR1 as MNHEY and CDR2 as SMNVEV (reference sequence). The length of the CDR3 is 14 residues. The CDR3 DNA reads TGTGCCAGCAGTTTGCCATCCGGGACAGGGAAAGCTTTCTTT. Protein: CASSLPSGTGKAFF.

The chain recombines TRBV24-1 with TRBJ2-1; D is undetermined. The CDR3 covers 14 residues. CDR1 and CDR2 from the germline V gene are KGHDR and SFDVKD. The V end lost 2 bases, the J end lost 8 bases, and 12 bases lay between the germline ends. The DNA of the CDR3 is TGTGCCACCAGTGATTATTTAGCTGGCGATGAGCAGTTCTTC. This sequence encodes CATSDYLAGDEQFF.

The J gene is TRBJ2-6, the V gene TRBV7-9; possible D gene TRBD1, 6 bases. Trimming cost V 2 bases and J 0 bases, with 14 bases left between them. Germline CDR1 reads SEHNR; CDR2 reads FQNEAQ (reference sequence). The CDR3 covers 18 residues. The CDR3 here is CASSLQTGGPSGANVLTF. CDR3 nucleotide sequence: TGTGCCAGCAGCTTACAGACAGGCGGTCCCTCTGGGGCCAACGTCCTGACTTTC.

The chain links TRBV27 to TRBJ1-2, with 9 bases fitting TRBD1. V gave up 0 bases and J gave up 4 bases; unmatched junction bases: 6. Germline lookup yields CDR1 MNHEY and CDR2 SMNVEV (reference sequence). There are 16 residues in the CDR3. The CDR3, as DNA: TGTGCCAGCAGTTTATCGGGACAGGGATTCCCCTATGGCTACACCTTC. Translation: CASSLSGQGFPYGYTF.

The V gene is TRBV2, the J gene TRBJ1-1; no firm D call. V was pared by 6 bases and J by 0 bases, with 2 bases between. There are 11 residues in the CDR3. Germline CDR1 is SNHLY and CDR2 is FYNNEI. In nucleotides, the CDR3 is TGTGCCAGCAGCGTGAACACTGAAGCTTTCTTT. Translating gives CASSVNTEAFF.

The DNA for the CDR3 is TGTGCCAGCAGTTGGTCTAGGGAACGGGAGAGTAGCACAGATACGCAGTATTTT. It translates to CASSWSRERESSTDTQYF. V gene TRBV6-2 or TRBV6-3 combines with J gene TRBJ2-3; the D gene is possibly TRBD2 (6 bases). Looked up from germline, CDR1 is MNHEY and CDR2 is SVGEGT. V lost 4 bases, J lost 0 bases, and 20 bases lay in between. The CDR3 is 18 residues long.

The V call is TRBV2, the J call TRBJ1-4; TRBD1 might be the D (5 bases). Per germline, CDR1 SNHLY and CDR2 FYNNEI. The CDR3 is 14 amino acids. The V and J ends lost 5 bases and 5 bases respectively, with 12 bases between them. This CDR3 is CASSPAGQNEKLFF. The CDR3 nucleotides read TGTGCCAGCAGTCCCGCAGGGCAAAATGAAAAACTGTTTTTT.

The chain joins TRBV6-6 to TRBJ2-2; 12 positions agree with TRBD2. Germline CDR1 is MNHNY and CDR2 is SVGAGI (reference sequence). The length of the CDR3 is 17 residues. J gave up 4 bases and V 5 bases, and 8 bases lay outside the gene matches. The CDR3 region is CASSHLAGGPGTGELFF. The CDR3, as DNA: TGTGCCAGCAGTCACCTAGCGGGAGGGCCGGGCACCGGGGAGCTGTTTTTT.

This chain links TRBV30 with TRBJ1-5; the D gene is possibly TRBD1 (6 bases). This CDR3 comprises 14 residues. Per the germline V gene, CDR1 is GTSNPN and CDR2 is SVGIG (reference sequence). The V end was cut by 3 bases, the J end by 6 bases, with 15 bases between. The CDR3 region has the DNA TGTGCCTGGAGAGAGGGGGGGGCGAGTCAGCCCCAGCATTTT. It specifies CAWREGGASQPQHF.

The chain combines TRBV5-6 with TRBJ1-5; D call uncertain. Trimming took 0 bases from V and 7 from J, leaving 8 bases between them. The CDR3 consists of 13 residues. Germline V gene data show CDR1 as SGHDT and CDR2 as YYEEEE. The CDR3 region is CASSLAREQPQHF. The DNA of the CDR3 is TGTGCCAGCAGCTTGGCAAGGGAGCAGCCCCAGCATTTT.

This chain links TRBV7-3 with TRBJ2-2, with D tentatively TRBD1 (5 bases). CDR3 size: 13 residues. The germline gives CDR1 SGHTA, CDR2 FQGTGA. The ends were cut back, 1 base at V and 7 bases at J, with 7 bases in the middle. In DNA, the CDR3 is TGTGCCAGCAGCTTAAGGCAGGGCGGGGAGCTGTTTTTT. It is translated as CASSLRQGGELFF.

The V and J genes are TRBV7-9 and TRBJ2-1; 7 nucleotides line up with TRBD2. The CDR3 loop spans 14 amino acids. Germline loops: CDR1 SEHNR, CDR2 FQNEAQ (reference sequence). Unmatched junction bases numbered 8, after V lost 10 bases and J lost 2 bases. The CDR3 coding sequence is TGTGCCACCGATGCCGGGACTACCTACAATGAGCAGTTCTTC. Protein: CATDAGTTYNEQFF.

The J gene is TRBJ2-7, the V gene TRBV7-9, with D perhaps TRBD2 (7 bases). The germline gives CDR1 SEHNR, CDR2 FQNEAQ (reference sequence). This CDR3 is built from 15 residues. The ends were cut back, 5 bases at V and 5 bases at J, with 19 bases in the middle. The CDR3 loop is CASSPKNREGNEQYF. CDR3 DNA sequence: TGTGCCAGCAGCCCCAAGAACAGGGAGGGCAACGAGCAGTACTTC.

The J gene is TRBJ1-1, the V gene TRBV18; D is unresolved. Looked up from germline, CDR1 is KGHSH and CDR2 is LQKENI. V was shortened by 5 bases and J by 10 bases, with 17 bases between the two germline ends. This CDR3 is built from 13 residues. This chain's CDR3 is CASSNNGLRLAFF. The DNA of the CDR3 is TGTGCCAGCTCAAATAACGGCCTGCGGTTAGCTTTCTTT.

This clone was detected once. V usage is TRBV2 and J usage is TRBJ1-2, with D perhaps matching TRBD1 (5 bases). Germline V gene data show CDR1 as SNHLY and CDR2 as FYNNEI. The CDR3 consists of 16 residues. The V gene lost 0 bases and the J gene lost 8 bases, with 19 bases spanning the gap. The CDR3 protein is CASSEAAGQTWGGYTF. The CDR3 DNA reads TGTGCCAGCAGTGAAGCGGCAGGGCAGACATGGGGCGGCTACACCTTC.

The J gene is TRBJ2-1, the V gene TRBV7-9, with TRBD2 matching 10 bases. CDR1 is SEHNR and CDR2 is FQNEAQ in the germline V gene (reference sequence). CDR3 length: 15 amino acids. J lost 5 bases, V lost 2 bases, and 3 bases had no gene match. CDR3 in DNA: TGTGCCAGCAGCTTAATCGGACTAGCGGACAATGAGCAGTTCTTC. Its protein product is CASSLIGLADNEQFF.

J is TRBJ2-7 and V is TRBV3-1 (or the pseudogene TRBV3-2); D call uncertain. Looked up from germline, CDR1 is LGHDT and CDR2 is YNNKEL (reference sequence). The CDR3 length is 13 residues. The V gene lost 0 bases and the J gene lost 7 bases, with 10 bases spanning the gap. CDR3 nucleotide sequence: TGTGCCAGCAGCCAAGATTTCGACACGGAGCAGTACTTC. Encoded protein: CASSQDFDTEQYF.

The chain recombines TRBV12-3 or TRBV12-4 with TRBJ1-1, with 7 bases fitting TRBD1. The CDR3 sequence is 13 residues long. V shed 2 bases and J 8 bases; nucleotides not matched to a gene: 5. Written as DNA, the CDR3 is TGTGCCAGCAGTTTATTCCAGGGGGTGGAAGCTTTCTTT. Protein sequence: CASSLFQGVEAFF.

This chain connects TRBV19 to TRBJ2-7, with TRBD2 as a possible D gene (5 bases). CDR1 is LNHDA and CDR2 is SQIVND in the germline V gene (reference sequence). V was cut by 5 bases and J by 3 bases, with 11 bases left in between. CDR3 length equals 13 residues. The CDR3 spells CASSLRAFYEQYF. As DNA, the CDR3 is TGTGCCAGTAGTCTGCGGGCATTCTACGAGCAGTACTTC.